These 22 T cell receptor beta chains were sequenced from one sample in a study of cytomegalovirus exposure and HLA in healthy donors. Researchers ran the PCR with 60 Vbeta and 13 Jbeta primers. This table comes from immunoSEQ multiplex PCR, and its TCRdb copy is limited to in-frame clones, with some not included. The sample yields tens of thousands of clones, of which the top ten take up 2.7%. The specimen sequenced was PBMCs. The receptor set was obtained from a middle-aged man in good health and CMV-seronegative.

CDR3 in amino acids: CASSTRTLQETQYF. DNA for the CDR3: TGTGCCAGCAGCACGCGGACACTGCAAGAGACCCAGTACTTC. The genes are TRBV7-9 and TRBJ2-5; D is perhaps TRBD1 (5 bases). This CDR3 contains 14 residues. Germline V gene sequence: CDR1 SEHNR, CDR2 FQNEAQ (reference sequence). Trimming stripped 5 bases from V and 2 bases from J, with 12 bases between.

The gene calls are TRBV5-1 and TRBJ2-7, with 8 bases identical to TRBD1. Trimming cost V 4 bases and J 6 bases; bases outside gene matches: 9. This CDR3 is built from 14 residues. The germline V gene has CDR1 SGHRS and CDR2 YFSETQ. Written as DNA, the CDR3 is TGCGCCAGCAGCAGGGGTGGGACAGGTCCCGAGCAGTACTTC. Its protein is CASSRGGTGPEQYF.

V is TRBV7-2 and J is TRBJ2-2, with D possibly matching TRBD1 (6 bases). Looked up from germline, CDR1 is SGHTA and CDR2 is FQGNSA. V gave up 1 base and J gave up 2 bases, with 8 bases separating them. This CDR3 contains 15 residues. CDR3 residues: CASSLGQVNTGELFF. The CDR3 nucleotides are TGTGCCAGCAGCTTAGGACAGGTTAACACCGGGGAGCTGTTTTTT.

The genes are TRBV19 and TRBJ2-7; TRBD1 matches at 9 bases. The V segment lost 1 base and the J segment 2 bases; nucleotides outside the gene matches: 6. Germline-derived CDR1 and CDR2 are LNHDA and SQIVND (reference sequence). The CDR3 is 16 amino acids. The chain's CDR3 is CASSIGGTGSTYEQYF. The CDR3 DNA sequence: TGTGCCAGTAGTATAGGAGGGACAGGGAGTACCTACGAGCAGTACTTC.

J is TRBJ2-1 and V is TRBV6-5; maybe TRBD2 (7 bases). V was cut by 4 bases and J by 3 bases, with 13 bases left in between. The CDR3 runs 15 residues. Germline V lookup: CDR1 MNHEY, CDR2 SVGAGI. The CDR3 DNA reads TGTGCCAGCAGTTTGGCGGGGGCCATCTACAATGAGCAGTTCTTC. It codes for CASSLAGAIYNEQFF.

The chain couples TRBV10-3 to TRBJ1-3; 7 bases are shared with TRBD1. Unmatched junction bases numbered 9, after V lost 7 bases and J lost 0 bases. CDR3 size: 16 residues. Germline-derived CDR1 and CDR2 are ENHRY and SYGVKD. For the CDR3, the DNA is TGTGCCATCAACCCTGACAGGGCGAGCTCTGGAAACACCATATATTTT. The encoded protein is CAINPDRASSGNTIYF.

The chain links TRBV5-1 to TRBJ2-6; D call uncertain. Germline loops: CDR1 SGHRS, CDR2 YFSETQ. V was cut by 5 bases and J by 2 bases, with 8 bases left in between. This CDR3 has 14 amino acids. The DNA for the CDR3 is TGCGCCAGCAGAGAGCAAGCTGGGGCCAACGTCCTGACTTTC. Amino acid sequence: CASREQAGANVLTF. Complete variable domain (other parts from reference TRBV5-1 and TRBJ2-6): KAGVTQTPRYLIKTRGQQVTLSCSPISGHRSVSWYQQTPGQGLQFLFEYFSETQRNKGNFPGRFSGRQFSNSRSEMNVSTLELGDSALYLCASREQAGANVLTFGAGSRLTVL.

The V and J genes are TRBV28 and TRBJ1-6; 10 bases line up with TRBD1. This CDR3 is built from 14 residues. With V trimmed by 7 bases and J by 9 bases, 6 bases remained unmatched. Germline V gene lookup returns CDR1 MDHEN and CDR2 SYDVKM. The CDR3 sequence is CASNGQGGLSPLHF. As DNA, the CDR3 is TGTGCCAGCAACGGACAGGGGGGACTTTCACCCCTCCACTTT.

This chain uses TRBV18 with TRBJ2-7; 10 bases line up with TRBD2. The CDR3 spans 14 residues. The V gene end was trimmed by 6 bases and the J gene end by 2 bases; junction bases not matched to a gene: 4. CDR1 KGHSH and CDR2 LQKENI come from the germline V gene. For the CDR3, the DNA is TGTGCCAGCTCTGAAGCGGGGGGGCCCTACGAGCAGTACTTC. This gives the protein CASSEAGGPYEQYF.

This chain connects TRBV30 to TRBJ2-1; D is uncertain. The germline gives CDR1 GTSNPN, CDR2 SVGIG (reference sequence). The CDR3 is 12 amino acids. V was trimmed by 1 base and J by 4 bases, leaving 5 bases between them. The DNA of the CDR3 is TGTGCCTGGAGTGGGCCGTACAATGAGCAGTTCTTC. Encoded protein: CAWSGPYNEQFF.

This chain joins TRBV4-2 and TRBJ1-6; D not certain. CDR1 and CDR2 (germline): LGHNA, YNFKEQ. V was trimmed by 0 bases and J by 4 bases, leaving 10 bases between them. The CDR3 runs to 16 residues. The CDR3 spells CASSQEGDSYNSPLHF. The CDR3 nucleotides are TGTGCCAGCAGCCAAGAAGGAGACTCATATAATTCACCCCTCCACTTT.

The V call is TRBV5-1, the J call TRBJ1-4, with D maybe TRBD1 (5 bases). The germline V gene has CDR1 SGHRS and CDR2 YFSETQ. V lost 10 bases, J lost 4 bases, and 11 bases lay in between. There are 12 residues in the CDR3. DNA for the CDR3: TGCGCCTCCAGGGCCCTTAATGAAAAACTGTTTTTT. This sequence encodes CASRALNEKLFF.

The CDR3 coding sequence is TGTGCCACCCAAAAGCGGGTAAACACCGGGGAGCTGTTTTTT. It is translated as CATQKRVNTGELFF. The V gene is TRBV6-4, the J gene TRBJ2-2, with a tentative D call TRBD2 (6 bases). The CDR3 extends over 14 amino acids. Germline assignment: CDR1 MRHNA and CDR2 SNTAGT. Between the trimmed V and J ends, which lost 10 bases and 2 bases, there was a span of 14 bases.

As concerns this clone: The identical CDR3 is also encoded by other nucleotide sequences in the sample. The J gene is TRBJ1-2, the V gene TRBV4-1, with a possible D match to TRBD1 (6 bases). Germline loops: CDR1 MGHRA, CDR2 YSYEKL. The V end lost 2 bases, the J end lost 2 bases, and 9 bases lay between the germline ends. The CDR3 consists of 14 residues. CDR3 DNA sequence: TGCGCCAGCAGCCAACCCACAGGGAACTATGGCTACACCTTC. Protein: CASSQPTGNYGYTF.

The V gene is TRBV7-8, the J gene TRBJ1-2; maybe TRBD1 (6 bases). This CDR3 contains 16 residues. V was clipped by 5 bases and J by 1 base, with 17 bases between them. CDR1 and CDR2 (germline): SGHVS, FQNEAQ. In DNA, the CDR3 is TGTGCCAGCAGCAAAACAGGGTCCGACAGTAACTATGGCTACACCTTC. It specifies CASSKTGSDSNYGYTF.

This chain links TRBV5-4 with TRBJ2-7; D gene uncertain. Trimming took 0 bases from V and 2 from J, leaving 9 bases between them. This CDR3 contains 14 residues. CDR1 and CDR2 from the germline V gene are SGHNT and YYREEE (reference sequence). This CDR3 is CASSLGTKPYEQYF. In nucleotides, the CDR3 is TGTGCCAGCAGCTTGGGTACCAAGCCCTACGAGCAGTACTTC.

CDR3: CASSLGGRANSPLHF. CDR3 in DNA: TGTGCCAGCAGTTTAGGGGGCAGGGCTAATTCACCCCTCCACTTT. The rearrangement joins TRBV28 to TRBJ1-6, with D maybe TRBD1 (6 bases). CDR1 is MDHEN and CDR2 is SYDVKM in the germline V gene. The CDR3 runs to 15 residues. Trimming took off 2 bases at V and 6 bases at J, with 11 bases between the two ends. Full variable domain (missing parts from reference TRBV28 and TRBJ1-6): DVKVTQSSRYLVKRTGEKVFLECVQDMDHENMFWYRQDPGLGLRLIYFSYDVKMKEKGDIPEGYSVSREKKERFSLILESASTNQTSMYLCASSLGGRANSPLHFGNGTRLTVT.

This rearrangement joins TRBV6-1 to TRBJ1-2, with 9 bases aligning to TRBD1. The CDR3 contains 15 residues. The trim removed 4 bases at V and 3 bases at J, leaving 6 bases unmatched. Germline V CDR1 and CDR2: MNHNS, SASEGT. The DNA for the CDR3 is TGTGCCAGCAGTGCACCGGGACAGGGTGACTATGGCTACACCTTC. As protein: CASSAPGQGDYGYTF.

The chain employs TRBV5-5 and TRBJ1-5; D ambiguous. The length of the CDR3 is 14 residues. CDR1 and CDR2 from the germline V gene are SGHKS and YYEKEE (reference sequence). Trimming took 0 bases from V and 4 from J, leaving 8 bases between them. The CDR3: CASSLGTFNQPQHF. In DNA, the CDR3 is TGTGCCAGCAGCTTGGGGACTTTTAATCAGCCCCAGCATTTT.

The chain uses TRBV30 and TRBJ1-2, with 9 bases aligning to TRBD1. This CDR3 is 15 amino acids long. Germline lookup yields CDR1 GTSNPN and CDR2 SVGIG (reference sequence). Unmatched junction bases numbered 4, after V lost 2 bases and J lost 0 bases. The CDR3 is CAWSTDRGANYGYTF. CDR3 nucleotide sequence: TGTGCCTGGAGTACAGACAGGGGGGCTAACTATGGCTACACCTTC.

This chain connects TRBV9 to TRBJ1-2, with D possibly TRBD1 on 6 matching bases. Germline values: CDR1 SGDLS, CDR2 YYNGEE. V dropped 3 bases and J dropped 2 bases, with 17 bases sitting between them. The CDR3 covers 16 residues. The CDR3 DNA reads as TGTGCCAGCAGCGGGGGAGGGGGGAATCCCAACTATGGCTACACCTTC. This translates into CASSGGGGNPNYGYTF.

This CDR3 reads CASSREGAGANVLTF. As DNA, the CDR3 is TGTGCCAGCAGTAGAGAAGGGGCTGGGGCCAACGTCCTGACTTTC. This rearrangement joins TRBV6-1 to TRBJ2-6; weak D call: TRBD1 (5 bases). Germline lookup yields CDR1 MNHNS and CDR2 SASEGT. The CDR3 contains 15 residues. V gave up 5 bases and J gave up 2 bases, with 10 bases separating them.